The 5 T cell receptor beta chains given below trace back to one sample, sequenced in a study of control samples from healthy donors and cancer patients. The table came from immunoSEQ multiplex PCR; TCRdb's copy has only in-frame clones and leaves some out. Counted here are under 150,000 clones, roughly 92% occurring once; the ten biggest clones make up approximately 2.5%. Sequencing was carried out using blood. Source of these receptors: a man aged 30 to 45 in good health.

The chain couples TRBV5-6 to TRBJ1-2; 7 bases fit TRBD1. Germline V gene lookup returns CDR1 SGHDT and CDR2 YYEEEE. Unmatched junction bases numbered 7, after V lost 3 bases and J lost 2 bases. The CDR3 length is 15 residues. CDR3 sequence reads: CASSSEPTGNYGYTF. The CDR3 DNA sequence: TGTGCCAGCAGCTCAGAACCGACAGGGAACTATGGCTACACCTTC. The variable domain in full, completed from reference TRBV5-6 and TRBJ1-2, reads DAGVTQSPTHLIKTRGQQVTLRCSPKSGHDTVSWYQQALGQGPQFIFQYYEEEERQRGNFPDRFSGHQFPNYSSELNVNALLLGDSALYLCASSSEPTGNYGYTFGSGTRLTVV.

This clone was seen a few times. The chain uses TRBV9 and TRBJ2-1; 10 bases are shared with TRBD2. The germline CDR1 and CDR2 sequences are SGDLS and YYNGEE. This CDR3 has 14 amino acids. The junction had 6 bases not matched to a gene; V was cut back by 4 bases and J by 8 bases. In nucleotides, the CDR3 is TGTGCCAGCAGCATAACGAGCGGGGGGGATGAGCAGTTCTTC. Its protein product is CASSITSGGDEQFF. Full variable domain (missing parts from reference TRBV9 and TRBJ2-1): DSGVTQTPKHLITATGQRVTLRCSPRSGDLSVYWYQQSLDQGLQFLIQYYNGEERAKGNILERFSAQQFPDLHSELNLSSLELGDSALYFCASSITSGGDEQFFGPGTRLTVL.

This clone appeared a single time. The rearrangement links TRBV6-6 to TRBJ1-2; 7 nucleotides line up with TRBD1. The CDR3 contains 15 residues. V was pared by 8 bases and J by 1 base, with 10 bases of the junction left unmatched. Looked up from germline, CDR1 is MNHNY and CDR2 is SVGAGI (reference sequence). The CDR3 protein is CASQGTDNLNYGYTF. CDR3 sequence (DNA): TGTGCCAGCCAGGGGACAGATAACCTTAACTATGGCTACACCTTC.

V is TRBV6-5 and J is TRBJ1-2, with D possibly TRBD1 on 5 matching bases. Trimming took 7 bases from V and 6 from J, leaving 15 bases between them. The germline V gene encodes CDR1 MNHEY and CDR2 SVGAGI. The CDR3 loop spans 13 amino acids. In DNA, the CDR3 is TGTGCCAGCATACCGGGGGGAACGAATGGCTACACCTTC. It encodes CASIPGGTNGYTF.

Comments on this clone: Other DNA sequences in this sample translate to the same CDR3. The V call is TRBV6-1, the J call TRBJ1-3; D unclear. The CDR3 has 14 residues. Trimming took 3 bases from V and 0 from J, leaving 6 bases between them. Looked up from germline, CDR1 is MNHNS and CDR2 is SASEGT. The CDR3 protein is CASSDGVSGNTIYF. As DNA, the CDR3 is TGTGCCAGCAGTGACGGGGTCTCTGGAAACACCATATATTTT.